The 17 T cell receptor beta chains reported below all come from one sample, sequenced in a study of blood T cell repertoires in COVID-19. Sequenced by immunoSEQ multiplex PCR; TCRdb stores in-frame clones only, minus some. The sample has roughly 350,000 clones; approximately 81% are singletons. The sequencing input was peripheral blood. The receptors derive from a woman between 18 and 30 years old with acute or convalescent COVID-19.

The J gene is TRBJ2-1, the V gene TRBV5-1, with 8 bases lining up with TRBD2. Germline assignment: CDR1 SGHRS and CDR2 YFSETQ. This CDR3 has 16 residues. V lost 3 bases, J lost 7 bases, and 12 bases stayed unmatched. This CDR3 is CASSSLLGGRLNEQFF. CDR3 DNA: TGCGCCAGCAGCTCCCTCCTCGGCGGGAGGTTGAATGAGCAGTTCTTC.

The V and J genes are TRBV7-9 and TRBJ2-7, with D maybe TRBD2 (5 bases). The V and J ends lost 6 bases and 0 bases respectively, with 12 bases between them. Germline-derived CDR1 and CDR2 are SEHNR and FQNEAQ (reference sequence). CDR3 length equals 14 residues. Written as DNA, the CDR3 is TGTGCCAGCAGTCAACGGGGTTTCTCCTACGAGCAGTACTTC. It translates to CASSQRGFSYEQYF. Together with reference TRBV7-9 and TRBJ2-7, the CDR3 gives the full variable domain: DTGVSQNPRHKITKRGQNVTFRCDPISEHNRLYWYRQTLGQGPEFLTYFQNEAQLEKSRLLSDRFSAERPKGSFSTLEIQRTEQGDSAMYLCASSQRGFSYEQYFGPGTRLTVT.

The gene calls are TRBV25-1 and TRBJ1-2; possibly TRBD1 for D (6 bases). CDR3 size: 16 residues. Germline V gives CDR1 MGHDK, CDR2 SYGVNS. V dropped 7 bases and J dropped 2 bases, with 20 bases sitting between them. CDR3 DNA sequence: TGTGCCAGCACTTCAAGCACAGGGTCTTCGAACTATGGCTACACCTTC. It encodes CASTSSTGSSNYGYTF.

This clone was seen more than once but under ten times. CDR3: CASSLGAGGTFYGYTF. CDR3 bases: TGTGCCAGCAGCTTGGGAGCAGGGGGTACTTTCTATGGCTACACCTTC. This chain connects TRBV5-6 to TRBJ1-2; 7 bases fit TRBD1. Germline CDR1 SGHDT, CDR2 YYEEEE. J lost 4 bases, V lost 0 bases, and 9 bases had no gene match. The CDR3 has 16 amino acids.

The chain has TRBV4-1 and TRBJ1-5, with 7 nucleotides matching TRBD1. J lost 4 bases, V lost 3 bases, and 12 bases had no gene match. CDR1 is MGHRA and CDR2 is YSYEKL in the germline V gene. The CDR3 totals 17 residues. The CDR3 nucleotides are TGCGCCAGCAGCCAGAGGAAGGTGACAGGGAAGAATCAGCCCCAGCATTTT. Residues: CASSQRKVTGKNQPQHF.

The chain links TRBV7-8 to TRBJ1-2; D remains ambiguous. There are 13 residues in the CDR3. Germline V gives CDR1 SGHVS, CDR2 FQNEAQ. The V end was cut by 5 bases, the J end by 6 bases, with 13 bases between. DNA of the CDR3: TGTGCCAGCAGCAATAGGTCAGGTCATGGCTACACCTTC. Its translation is CASSNRSGHGYTF.

This clone was picked up a small number of times. The chain carries TRBV30 and TRBJ1-1; possible D gene TRBD1, 5 bases. V was cut by 3 bases and J by 7 bases, with 9 bases left in between. From germline, CDR1 is GTSNPN and CDR2 SVGIG (reference sequence). The CDR3 has 11 amino acids. In DNA form, the CDR3 reads TGTGCCTGGAGCCGACAGATTGAAGCTTTCTTT. Translation gives CAWSRQIEAFF.

This chain uses TRBV27 with TRBJ1-5; TRBD1 aligns across 8 bases. Germline values: CDR1 MNHEY, CDR2 SMNVEV (reference sequence). This CDR3 is built from 15 residues. After removal of 5 bases from V and 1 base from J, the junction contained 4 bases not matched to a gene. CDR3 in amino acids: CASSHRGMSNQPQHF. The CDR3 DNA reads as TGTGCCAGCAGTCACAGGGGGATGAGCAATCAGCCCCAGCATTTT.

The chain joins TRBV5-1 to TRBJ2-1, with 7 positions matching TRBD1. The CDR3 runs to 11 residues. The germline CDR1 and CDR2 sequences are SGHRS and YFSETQ. Unmatched junction bases numbered 2, after V lost 7 bases and J lost 7 bases. The CDR3, as DNA: TGCGCCAGCCTACAGGGGAATGAGCAGTTCTTC. It encodes CASLQGNEQFF.

The J gene is TRBJ2-3, the V gene TRBV27; D uncertain. V lost 7 bases, J lost 5 bases, and 22 bases lay in between. CDR1 and CDR2 (germline): MNHEY, SMNVEV (reference sequence). The CDR3 loop spans 16 amino acids. CDR3 amino acids: CASTVSYLTSKDTQYF. The CDR3 nucleotides are TGTGCCAGCACCGTGAGTTATCTGACTTCGAAAGATACGCAGTATTTT.

The chain employs TRBV7-2 and TRBJ1-3, with 7 bases that match TRBD1. The CDR3 consists of 16 residues. Germline values: CDR1 SGHTA, CDR2 FQGNSA. J lost 2 bases, V lost 5 bases, and 9 bases had no gene match. CDR3 region: CASSLRTGATGNTIYF. The CDR3 region has the DNA TGTGCCAGCAGCCTCAGGACAGGTGCTACTGGAAACACCATATATTTT.

The chain links TRBV28 to TRBJ1-4, with 12 positions matching TRBD1. The CDR3 consists of 17 residues. The germline gives CDR1 MDHEN, CDR2 SYDVKM. Unmatched junction bases numbered 7, after V lost 6 bases and J lost 2 bases. The DNA of the CDR3 is TGTGCCAGCAGCGTAAGGGGACAGGGGGCGACTAATGAAAAACTGTTTTTT. Protein: CASSVRGQGATNEKLFF.

This clone was counted at least ten times. The chain has TRBV5-4 and TRBJ1-6; 8 nucleotides agree with TRBD1. The length of the CDR3 is 16 residues. Germline trimming cut 4 bases from V and 8 bases from J; bases unmatched to any gene: 11. CDR1 and CDR2 from the germline V gene are SGHNT and YYREEE (reference sequence). The CDR3 region is CASSPSFDRGYSPLHF. The CDR3 DNA is TGTGCCAGCAGCCCTTCCTTCGACAGGGGTTATTCACCCCTCCACTTT.

The chain has TRBV7-9 and TRBJ1-3; maybe TRBD1 (5 bases). With 4 bases removed from V and 0 bases from J, the gap between germline ends came to 13 bases. Germline-derived CDR1 and CDR2 are SEHNR and FQNEAQ (reference sequence). The CDR3 is 16 residues long. Here the CDR3 DNA reads TGTGCCAGCAGCTGGAGGGGTTGGGGCTCTGGAAACACCATATATTTT. Residues: CASSWRGWGSGNTIYF.

This chain uses TRBV19 with TRBJ1-2; 8 positions agree with TRBD1. The CDR3 runs 16 residues. Trimming at V came to 1 base and at J to 0 bases, leaving 4 bases not matched to a gene. Germline V gene data show CDR1 as LNHDA and CDR2 as SQIVND (reference sequence). CDR3: CASSIGDRGPNYGYTF. CDR3 nucleotide sequence: TGTGCCAGTAGTATAGGAGACAGGGGCCCTAACTATGGCTACACCTTC.

As concerns this clone: Other DNA sequences of this sample code for an identical CDR3. The V and J genes are TRBV6-6 and TRBJ1-2; D remains unclear. The germline V gene encodes CDR1 MNHNY and CDR2 SVGAGI (reference sequence). This CDR3 is 12 amino acids long. V lost 8 bases and J 3 bases, leaving 10 bases between the germline ends. CDR3 residues: CASSAQDYGYTF. CDR3 DNA sequence: TGTGCCAGCTCGGCGCAGGACTATGGCTACACCTTC.

This chain uses TRBV5-4 with TRBJ2-3; D gene ambiguous. V was pared by 0 bases and J by 1 base, with 9 bases between. The CDR3 has 15 amino acids. Germline V gene lookup returns CDR1 SGHNT and CDR2 YYREEE (reference sequence). The CDR3 DNA reads as TGTGCCAGCAGCTTGGCGCATCGAGGCACAGATACGCAGTATTTT. The encoded protein is CASSLAHRGTDTQYF.